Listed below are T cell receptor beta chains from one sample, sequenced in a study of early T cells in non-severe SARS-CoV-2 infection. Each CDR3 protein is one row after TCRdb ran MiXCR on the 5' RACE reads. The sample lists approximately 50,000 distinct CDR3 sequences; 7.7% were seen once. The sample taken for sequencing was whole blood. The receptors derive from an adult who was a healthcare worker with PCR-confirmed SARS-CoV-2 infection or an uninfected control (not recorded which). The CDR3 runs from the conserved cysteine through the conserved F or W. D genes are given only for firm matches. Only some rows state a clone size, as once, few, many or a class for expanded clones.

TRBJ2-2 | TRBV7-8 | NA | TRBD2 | TGTGCCAGCAGCGGGACTAGCGGAAACACCGGGGAGCTGTTTTTT | CASSGTSGNTGELFF
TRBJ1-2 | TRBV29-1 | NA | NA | TGCAGCGTAATCCGGGGGGCAGGAGGCTACACCTTC | CSVIRGAGGYTF
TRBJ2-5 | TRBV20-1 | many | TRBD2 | TGCAGTGTTTCGATGGGACTAGCGGAAGAGACCCAGTACTTC | CSVSMGLAEETQYF
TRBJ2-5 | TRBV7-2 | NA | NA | TGTGCCAGCAGCTTGGACGGAACCCAAGAGACCCAGTACTTC | CASSLDGTQETQYF
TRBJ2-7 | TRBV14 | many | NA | TGTGCCAGCGGAAATTACGAGCAGTACTTC | CASGNYEQYF
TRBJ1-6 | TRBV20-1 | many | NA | TGCAGTGCTAGAGATCGGGTCATCCAATCCTCCTATAATTCACCCCTCCACTTT | CSARDRVIQSSYNSPLHF
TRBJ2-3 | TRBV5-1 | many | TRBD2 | TGCGCCATTCCGGGGGGGCTTCTCTCCACAGATACGCAGTATTTT | CAIPGGLLSTDTQYF
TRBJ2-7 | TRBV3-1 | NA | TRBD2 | TGTGCCAGCAGCCAAGGCGCGGGGGGGATTTACGAGCAGTACTTC | CASSQGAGGIYEQYF
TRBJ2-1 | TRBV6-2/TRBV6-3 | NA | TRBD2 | TGTGCCAGCAGGGGACTAGCGGTCTACAATGAGCAGTTCTTC | CASRGLAVYNEQFF
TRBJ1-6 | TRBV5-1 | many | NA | TGCGCCAGCAGCTTATCAGGGGAGAATTCACCCCTCCACTTT | CASSLSGENSPLHF
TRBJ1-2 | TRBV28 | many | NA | TGTGCCAGCAGTTCGGGAGGAAGTGGCTATGGCTACACCTTC | CASSSGGSGYGYTF
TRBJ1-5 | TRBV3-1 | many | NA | TGTGCCAGCAGCCAAGGAGAAAATCAGCCCCAGCATTTT | CASSQGENQPQHF
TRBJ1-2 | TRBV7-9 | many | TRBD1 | TGTGCCAGCAGCTCATGGACAGGAGGCTACACCTTC | CASSSWTGGYTF
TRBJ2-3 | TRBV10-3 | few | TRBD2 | TGTGCCATCAAAGGTAGCGGGGATCAAGATACGCAGTATTTT | CAIKGSGDQDTQYF
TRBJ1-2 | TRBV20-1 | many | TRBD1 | TGCAGTGCTCCGCAACCGGGACAGGGAGCCTACTATGGCTACACCTTC | CSAPQPGQGAYYGYTF
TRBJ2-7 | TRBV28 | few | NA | TGTGCCAGCAGTTTAGGGGCAGGGGGAGGATACGAGCAGTACTTC | CASSLGAGGGYEQYF
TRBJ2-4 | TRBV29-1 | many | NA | TGCAGCGTTGCAGGGGTGGCCAAAAACATTCAGTACTTC | CSVAGVAKNIQYF
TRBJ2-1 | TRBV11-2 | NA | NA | TGTGCCAGCAGCTTAGCCGATGGGTCCTACAATGAGCAGTTCTTC | CASSLADGSYNEQFF
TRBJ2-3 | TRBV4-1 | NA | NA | TGCGCCAGCAGCCAAGCGGACACGGACACAGATACGCAGTATTTT | CASSQADTDTDTQYF
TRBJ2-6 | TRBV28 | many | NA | TGTGCCAGCATAAGCACCTCTGGGGCCAACGTCCTGACTTTC | CASISTSGANVLTF
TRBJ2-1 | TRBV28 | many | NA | TGTGCCAGCAGTCCGCGACAGCGCACAAGCTCCTACAATGAGCAGTTCTTC | CASSPRQRTSSYNEQFF
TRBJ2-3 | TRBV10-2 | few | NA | TGCGCCAGCGTACTGGACAGTAGCACAGATACGCAGTATTTT | CASVLDSSTDTQYF
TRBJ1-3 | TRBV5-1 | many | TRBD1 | TGCGCCAGCAGCTTGACAGGGGGCGAGAACACCATATATTTT | CASSLTGGENTIYF
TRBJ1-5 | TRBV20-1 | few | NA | TGCAGTGCTAGAACGGGTTCTCAGCCCCAGCATTTT | CSARTGSQPQHF
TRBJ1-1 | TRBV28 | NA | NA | TGTGCCAGCAGTACAACAGGCTCCGCTTTCTTT | CASSTTGSAFF
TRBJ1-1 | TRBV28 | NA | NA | TGTGCCAGCACCTCTGGCGGACACTTGAACACTGAAGCTTTCTTT | CASTSGGHLNTEAFF
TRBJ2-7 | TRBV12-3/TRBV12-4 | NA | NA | TGTGCCAGCAGTTTATTTGGCAGGGGTTCCTACGAGCAGTACTTC | CASSLFGRGSYEQYF
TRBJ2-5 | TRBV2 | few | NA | TGTGCCAGCAGTGCAAGACACTCCCAAGAGACCCAGTACTTC | CASSARHSQETQYF
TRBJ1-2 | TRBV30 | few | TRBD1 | TGTGCCTGGAGTGTACGCCCGGGACAGGGGGCTGTTGGCTACACCTTC | CAWSVRPGQGAVGYTF
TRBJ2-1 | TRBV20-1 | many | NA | TGCAGTGGGACAGACTCCTACAATGAGCAGTTCTTC | CSGTDSYNEQFF
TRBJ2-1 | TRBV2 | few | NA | TGTGCCAGCAGTGAATTCCGAGAGTATGAGCAGTTCTTC | CASSEFREYEQFF
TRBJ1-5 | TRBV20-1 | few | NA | TGCAGTGCTAGTGGGGGTATCAATCAGCCCCAGCATTTT | CSASGGINQPQHF
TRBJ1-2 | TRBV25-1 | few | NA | TGTGCCAGCAGAGATGTGAGCTATGGCTACACCTTC | CASRDVSYGYTF
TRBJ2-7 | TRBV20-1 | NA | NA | TGCAGTGCTAGAAACCCGGCAAGGATCAGCTCCTACGAGCAGTACTTC | CSARNPARISSYEQYF
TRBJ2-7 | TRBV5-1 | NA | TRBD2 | TGCGCCAGCAGCTTGATAGCGGGCCCCTACGAGCAGTACTTC | CASSLIAGPYEQYF
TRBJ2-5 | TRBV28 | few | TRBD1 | TGTGCCAGCAGTTTGCTAGGGGGCTACCAAGAGACCCAGTACTTC | CASSLLGGYQETQYF